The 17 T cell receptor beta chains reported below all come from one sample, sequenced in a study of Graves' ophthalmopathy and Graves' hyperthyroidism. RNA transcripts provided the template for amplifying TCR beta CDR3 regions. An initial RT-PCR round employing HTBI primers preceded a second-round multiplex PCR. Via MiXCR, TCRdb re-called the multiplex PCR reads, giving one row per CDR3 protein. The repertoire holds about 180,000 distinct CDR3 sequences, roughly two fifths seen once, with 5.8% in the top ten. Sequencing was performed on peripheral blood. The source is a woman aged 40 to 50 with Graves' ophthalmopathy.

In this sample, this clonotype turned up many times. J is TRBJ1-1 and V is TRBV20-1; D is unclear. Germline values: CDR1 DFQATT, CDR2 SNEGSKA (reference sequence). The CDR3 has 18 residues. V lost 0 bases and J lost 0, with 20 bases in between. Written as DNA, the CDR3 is TGCAGTGCTAGAGATTATTCGGAGGGCACAGCACTGAACACTGAAGCTTTCTTT. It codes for CSARDYSEGTALNTEAFF.

CDR3 bases: TGTGCCAGCAGTGAAGTAGGGGGCGAAGGCTACACCTTC. Translation: CASSEVGGEGYTF. V and J are TRBV6-1 and TRBJ1-2; 7 bases fit TRBD1. Germline CDR1 is MNHNS and CDR2 is SASEGT. This CDR3 contains 13 residues. Trimming removed 1 base from V and 8 bases from J; junction bases left unmatched: 4.

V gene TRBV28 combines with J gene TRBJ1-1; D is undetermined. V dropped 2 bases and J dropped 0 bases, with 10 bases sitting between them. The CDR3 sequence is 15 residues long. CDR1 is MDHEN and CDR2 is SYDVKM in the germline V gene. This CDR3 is CASSLVGRMNTEAFF. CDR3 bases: TGTGCCAGCAGTTTAGTAGGACGGATGAACACTGAAGCTTTCTTT. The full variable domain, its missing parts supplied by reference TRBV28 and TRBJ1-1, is DVKVTQSSRYLVKRTGEKVFLECVQDMDHENMFWYRQDPGLGLRLIYFSYDVKMKEKGDIPEGYSVSREKKERFSLILESASTNQTSMYLCASSLVGRMNTEAFFGQGTRLTVV.

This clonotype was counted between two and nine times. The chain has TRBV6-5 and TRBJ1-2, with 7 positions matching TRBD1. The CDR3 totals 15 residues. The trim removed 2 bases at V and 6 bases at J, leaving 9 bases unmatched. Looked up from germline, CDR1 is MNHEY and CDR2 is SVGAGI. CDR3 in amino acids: CASSYASRGTDGYTF. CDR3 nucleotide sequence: TGTGCCAGCAGTTACGCTTCCCGGGGGACAGATGGCTACACCTTC.

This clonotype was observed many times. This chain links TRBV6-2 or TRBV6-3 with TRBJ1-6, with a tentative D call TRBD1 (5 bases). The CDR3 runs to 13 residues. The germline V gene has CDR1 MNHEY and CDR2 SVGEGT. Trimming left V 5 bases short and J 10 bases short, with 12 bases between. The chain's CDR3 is CASSNYHRSPLHF. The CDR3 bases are TGTGCCAGCAGTAATTATCACAGGTCACCCCTCCACTTT.

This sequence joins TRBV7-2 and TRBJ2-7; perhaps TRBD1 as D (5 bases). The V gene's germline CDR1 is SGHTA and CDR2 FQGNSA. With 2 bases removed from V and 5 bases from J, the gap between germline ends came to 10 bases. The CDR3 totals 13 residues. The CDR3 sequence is CASSLKGSNEQYF. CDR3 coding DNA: TGTGCCAGCAGCTTAAAGGGGTCGAACGAGCAGTACTTC.

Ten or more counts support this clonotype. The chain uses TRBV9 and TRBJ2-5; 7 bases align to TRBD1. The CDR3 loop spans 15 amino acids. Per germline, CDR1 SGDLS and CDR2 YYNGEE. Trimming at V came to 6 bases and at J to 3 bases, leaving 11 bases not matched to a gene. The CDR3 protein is CASTRGGLVEETQYF. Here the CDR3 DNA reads TGTGCCAGCACACGAGGGGGCCTGGTAGAAGAGACCCAGTACTTC.

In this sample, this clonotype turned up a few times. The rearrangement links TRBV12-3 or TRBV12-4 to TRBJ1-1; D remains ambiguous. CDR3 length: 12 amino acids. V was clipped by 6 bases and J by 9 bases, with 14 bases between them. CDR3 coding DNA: TGTGCCAGCAGCCCACCGGGCCAGAAAGCTTTCTTT. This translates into CASSPPGQKAFF.

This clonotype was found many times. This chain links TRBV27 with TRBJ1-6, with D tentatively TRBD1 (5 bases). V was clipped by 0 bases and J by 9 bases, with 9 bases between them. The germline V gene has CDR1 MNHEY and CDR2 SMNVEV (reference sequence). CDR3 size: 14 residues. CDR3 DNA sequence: TGTGCCAGCAGTTTATCAGGGGTCGGTTCACCCCTCCACTTT. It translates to CASSLSGVGSPLHF.

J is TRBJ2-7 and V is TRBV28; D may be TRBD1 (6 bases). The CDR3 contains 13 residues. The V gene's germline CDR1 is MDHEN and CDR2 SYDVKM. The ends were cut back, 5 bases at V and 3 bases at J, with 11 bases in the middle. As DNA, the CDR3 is TGTGCCAGCAGTCAGCCGGACAGCTACGAGCAGTACTTC. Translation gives CASSQPDSYEQYF.

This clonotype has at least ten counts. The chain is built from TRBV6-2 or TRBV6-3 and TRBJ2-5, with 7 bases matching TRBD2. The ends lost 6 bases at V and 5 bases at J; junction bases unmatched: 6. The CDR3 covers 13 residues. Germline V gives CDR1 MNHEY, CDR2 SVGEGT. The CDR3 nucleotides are TGTGCCAGCAGCGAGCGGGAATACGAGACCCAGTACTTC. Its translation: CASSEREYETQYF.

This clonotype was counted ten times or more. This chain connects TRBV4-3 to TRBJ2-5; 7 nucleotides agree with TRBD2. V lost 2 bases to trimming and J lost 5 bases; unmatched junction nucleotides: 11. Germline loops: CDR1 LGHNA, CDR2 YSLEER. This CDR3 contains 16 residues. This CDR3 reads CASSQRPSGDGETQYF. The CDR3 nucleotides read TGCGCCAGCAGCCAACGGCCTAGCGGCGACGGGGAGACCCAGTACTTC.

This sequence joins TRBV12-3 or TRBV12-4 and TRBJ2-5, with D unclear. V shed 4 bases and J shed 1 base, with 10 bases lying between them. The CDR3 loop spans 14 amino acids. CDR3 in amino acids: CASSYESGQETQYF. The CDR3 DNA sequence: TGTGCCAGCAGTTACGAGTCAGGCCAAGAGACCCAGTACTTC.

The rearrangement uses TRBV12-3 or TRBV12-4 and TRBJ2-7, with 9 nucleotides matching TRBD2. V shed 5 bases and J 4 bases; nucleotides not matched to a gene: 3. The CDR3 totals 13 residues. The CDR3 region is CASSKAGGYEQYF. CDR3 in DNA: TGTGCCAGCAGTAAAGCGGGAGGTTACGAGCAGTACTTC.

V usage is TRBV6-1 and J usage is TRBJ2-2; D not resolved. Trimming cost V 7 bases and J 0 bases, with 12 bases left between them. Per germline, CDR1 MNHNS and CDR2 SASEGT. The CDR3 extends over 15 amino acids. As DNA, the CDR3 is TGTGCCAGCACCGTCGACCCATCGAACACCGGGGAGCTGTTTTTT. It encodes CASTVDPSNTGELFF.

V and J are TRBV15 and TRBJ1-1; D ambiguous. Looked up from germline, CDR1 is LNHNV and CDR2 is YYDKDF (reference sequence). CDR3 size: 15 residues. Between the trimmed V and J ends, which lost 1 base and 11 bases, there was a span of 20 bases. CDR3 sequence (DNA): TGTGCCACCAGCAGAGCCCAAGACATCAACCGGCAGGCTTTCTTT. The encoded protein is CATSRAQDINRQAFF.

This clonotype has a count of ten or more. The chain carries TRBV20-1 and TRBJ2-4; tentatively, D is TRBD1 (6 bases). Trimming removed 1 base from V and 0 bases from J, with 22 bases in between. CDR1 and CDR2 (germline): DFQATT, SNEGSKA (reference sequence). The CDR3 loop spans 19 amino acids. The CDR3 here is CSARGSGGQKELAKNIQYF. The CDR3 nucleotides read TGCAGTGCTAGAGGGTCAGGTGGACAGAAAGAACTAGCCAAAAACATTCAGTACTTC.